Presented here are 24 T cell receptor beta chains from one specimen sequenced in a study of T cells in Graves' hyperthyroidism and ophthalmopathy. TCR beta CDR3 regions were amplified from RNA transcripts. TCR CDR3 underwent first-round RT-PCR with the HTBI primer set. TCRdb redid the calling of the multiplex PCR reads with MiXCR, one entry per CDR3 protein. Of about 330,000 distinct CDR3 sequences in the sample, around 15% were seen once. The sequenced sample consisted of blood. These receptors all stem from a woman aged 40 to 49 with Graves' ophthalmopathy.

This clonotype was observed at least ten times. CDR3 DNA: TGTGCCAGCAGCGAGCAATCGAGCAATCAGCCCCAGCATTTT. It codes for CASSEQSSNQPQHF. J is TRBJ1-5 and V is TRBV6-2 or TRBV6-3; no clear D. V gave up 6 bases and J gave up 1 base, with 10 bases separating them. Germline V gene data show CDR1 as MNHEY and CDR2 as SVGEGT. The CDR3 has 14 residues.

The chain links TRBV7-9 to TRBJ1-6, with D unclear. This CDR3 has 15 residues. The germline V gene has CDR1 SEHNR and CDR2 FQNEAQ (reference sequence). V lost 1 base and J 13 bases, leaving 17 bases between the germline ends. Here the CDR3 reads CASSLDHSAFGPLHF. The CDR3, as DNA: TGTGCCAGCAGCTTAGACCATTCCGCCTTTGGGCCCCTCCACTTT.

The chain couples TRBV12-3 or TRBV12-4 to TRBJ2-2; 11 bases are shared with TRBD2. The CDR3 has 16 amino acids. V dropped 6 bases and J dropped 4; count of bases not matched to a gene: 7. The CDR3 reads CASRHTSGRLTGELFF. CDR3 nucleotide sequence: TGTGCCAGCAGGCACACTAGCGGGAGACTCACCGGGGAGCTGTTTTTT.

As concerns this clonotype: A junction end diverges from the germline sequence, so it may reflect a read error. J is TRBJ2-3 and V is TRBV6-8; 9 positions match TRBD2. Germline V gene lookup returns CDR1 MNHGY and CDR2 SAAAGT. CDR3 length equals 13 residues. The CDR3 coding sequence is TGCGCCAGCAGTGTCTCACTAGCGGGTACGCAGTATTTT. It translates to CASSVSLAGTQYF.

This clonotype was found a few times. This rearrangement joins TRBV29-1 to TRBJ1-6, with D tentatively TRBD1 (6 bases). V was clipped by 5 bases and J by 7 bases, with 12 bases between them. This CDR3 spans 13 amino acids. CDR1 SQVTM and CDR2 ANQGSEA come from the germline V gene. As DNA, the CDR3 is TGCAGCGTTATGGACAGTCCAAATTCACCCCTCCACTTT. Amino acid sequence: CSVMDSPNSPLHF.

As for this clonotype: A much larger clone lies one base from this, so it may be a read error. The gene calls are TRBV29-1 and TRBJ2-1; 9 bases align to TRBD2. With the DNA end fitting TRBJ2-7 better, the J assignment may be wrong. CDR3 length equals 14 residues. The germline gives CDR1 SQVTM, CDR2 ANQGSEA. CDR3 region: CSVDASGTNNEQYF. In DNA, the CDR3 is TGCAGCGTTGACGCTAGCGGGACAAACAATGAGCAGTACTTC.

This clonotype was observed many times. The J gene is TRBJ1-5, the V gene TRBV12-3 or TRBV12-4; perhaps TRBD1 as D (6 bases). V shed 5 bases and J shed 7 bases, with 15 bases lying between them. The CDR3 is 14 residues long. CDR3: CASSLNRDIQPQHF. The CDR3 nucleotides read TGTGCCAGCAGTCTGAATCGGGACATCCAGCCCCAGCATTTT.

This clonotype has a count of ten or more. The genes are TRBV6-1 and TRBJ2-3, with D perhaps TRBD2 (6 bases). CDR3 length: 15 residues. With 4 bases removed from V and 1 base from J, the gap between germline ends came to 12 bases. The germline CDR1 and CDR2 sequences are MNHNS and SASEGT. CDR3 region: CASSVNSGGTDTQYF. The CDR3, as DNA: TGTGCCAGCAGTGTCAATTCGGGAGGCACAGATACGCAGTATTTT.

This clonotype was picked up one time. The chain uses TRBV5-1 and TRBJ2-1; tentative D call: TRBD1 (6 bases). Germline-derived CDR1 and CDR2 are SGHRS and YFSETQ. The CDR3 covers 14 residues. Trimming removed 6 bases from V and 3 bases from J, with 13 bases in between. The CDR3 spells CASKETGGYNEQFF. The CDR3 DNA reads as TGCGCCAGCAAGGAGACAGGAGGCTACAATGAGCAGTTCTTC.

This clonotype was found many times. The rearrangement joins TRBV7-8 to TRBJ1-1; 9 bases agree with TRBD1. The CDR3 totals 13 residues. CDR1 is SGHVS, CDR2 FQNEAQ, per germline. J lost 6 bases, V lost 3 bases, and 2 bases had no gene match. The DNA of the CDR3 is TGTGCCAGCAGCTTGGACAGGGGCTCTGAAGCTTTCTTT. Translating gives CASSLDRGSEAFF.

The table lists this clonotype with many counts. The chain uses TRBV7-9 and TRBJ2-1, with a possible D match to TRBD1 (6 bases). The V end was cut by 4 bases, the J end by 6 bases, with 7 bases between. Germline CDR1 SEHNR, CDR2 FQNEAQ (reference sequence). The CDR3 contains 12 residues. The CDR3 bases are TGTGCCAGCAGCTCACAGGGCAATGAGCAGTTCTTC. Translated, it gives CASSSQGNEQFF.

The chain uses TRBV7-6 and TRBJ2-5; D is unresolved. The germline gives CDR1 SGHVS, CDR2 FNYEAQ. The V end lost 1 base, the J end lost 2 bases, and 8 bases lay between the germline ends. The CDR3 is made up of 14 amino acids. The CDR3 reads CASSLEGRQETQYF. The CDR3 nucleotides are TGTGCCAGCAGCTTAGAAGGCAGACAAGAGACCCAGTACTTC.

This clonotype has at least ten counts. This chain uses TRBV20-1 with TRBJ2-7; D unclear. The CDR3 covers 13 residues. CDR1 is DFQATT, CDR2 SNEGSKA, per germline (reference sequence). V lost 0 bases and J lost 3, with 9 bases in between. The CDR3, as DNA: TGCAGTGCTAGAGATTACAGAAACTACGAGCAGTACTTC. It specifies CSARDYRNYEQYF.

The rearrangement joins TRBV2 to TRBJ1-1, with a possible D match to TRBD1 (6 bases). This CDR3 has 12 residues. The germline V gene has CDR1 SNHLY and CDR2 FYNNEI. CDR3 amino acids: CARTDRDTEAFF. The CDR3 DNA reads TGTGCAAGGACAGATCGGGACACTGAAGCTTTCTTT.

This clonotype was picked up a small number of times. The chain links TRBV20-1 to TRBJ1-5, with TRBD1 matching over 10 bases. The CDR3 loop spans 15 amino acids. CDR1 is DFQATT, CDR2 SNEGSKA, per germline (reference sequence). Losses at the gene ends were 6 bases for V and 3 bases for J; bases not matched to a gene: 8. CDR3 residues: CSARDRGRLNQPQHF. The CDR3 coding sequence is TGCAGTGCGAGGGACAGGGGTAGGCTCAATCAGCCCCAGCATTTT.

The chain is built from TRBV5-1 and TRBJ2-5; D unresolved. The CDR3 sequence is 13 residues long. V lost 3 bases to trimming and J lost 13 bases, with 19 bases between them. Germline CDR1 is SGHRS and CDR2 is YFSETQ. The CDR3 is CASSSSTGPHLYF. CDR3 sequence (DNA): TGCGCCAGCAGCTCCTCTACGGGCCCCCATCTGTACTTC.

This clonotype showed up many times. This chain uses TRBV2 with TRBJ2-1; 13 nucleotides line up with TRBD2. The CDR3 totals 18 residues. J gave up 6 bases and V 6 bases, and 14 bases lay outside the gene matches. Germline assignment: CDR1 SNHLY and CDR2 FYNNEI. CDR3 loop: CASRTSGRRGGVSNEQFF. The CDR3 nucleotides are TGTGCCAGCAGGACTAGCGGGAGGCGTGGGGGGGTCAGCAATGAGCAGTTCTTC.

This chain uses TRBV6-2 or TRBV6-3 with TRBJ1-6; a weak D match, TRBD1 (5 bases). The V end was cut by 1 base, the J end by 5 bases, with 12 bases between. In germline, CDR1 is MNHEY, CDR2 SVGEGT. CDR3 size: 16 residues. CDR3 nucleotide sequence: TGTGCCAGCAGTTACTTCGCAGGGATGAATAATTCACCCCTCCACTTT. It encodes CASSYFAGMNNSPLHF.

At least ten counts were recorded for this clonotype. The chain carries TRBV3-1 and TRBJ1-1, with TRBD1 as a possible D gene (6 bases). V gave up 5 bases and J gave up 4 bases, with 11 bases separating them. Looked up from germline, CDR1 is LGHDT and CDR2 is YNNKEL (reference sequence). The CDR3 contains 13 residues. CDR3 bases: TGTGCCAGCAGCAACAGGGCTATCACTGAAGCTTTCTTT. It is translated as CASSNRAITEAFF.

As to this clonotype: This may stem from a read error, because a much larger clone lies one nucleotide away. The V call is TRBV19, the J call TRBJ1-4; D remains unclear. The CDR3 consists of 14 residues. V was trimmed by 6 bases and J by 0 bases, leaving 8 bases between them. Germline CDR1 and CDR2: LNHDA and SQIVND (reference sequence). As DNA, the CDR3 is TGTGCCAGTAGCACAGAGTCAACTAATGAAAAACTGTTTTTT. The encoded protein is CASSTESTNEKLFF.

This clonotype was detected only a few times. V usage is TRBV20-1 and J usage is TRBJ2-3; the D gene is possibly TRBD2 (5 bases). Germline-derived CDR1 and CDR2 are DFQATT and SNEGSKA (reference sequence). The CDR3 contains 13 residues. This CDR3 reads CSPSGRGSDTQYF. The CDR3 DNA sequence: TGCAGCCCCTCGGGCCGGGGTTCGGATACGCAGTATTTT.

There are many counts of this clonotype. The chain links TRBV6-5 to TRBJ1-6; no clear D gene. This CDR3 contains 12 residues. CDR1 is MNHEY, CDR2 SVGAGI, per germline. V lost 2 bases to trimming and J lost 7 bases, with 3 bases between them. CDR3 loop: CASSYINSPLHF. CDR3 nucleotides: TGTGCCAGCAGTTACATAAATTCACCCCTCCACTTT.

This clonotype was seen a handful of times. The chain combines TRBV7-9 with TRBJ2-1; no definite D call. Looked up from germline, CDR1 is SEHNR and CDR2 is FQNEAQ (reference sequence). There are 15 residues in the CDR3. V shed 4 bases and J shed 2 bases, with 12 bases lying between them. The CDR3 DNA follows: TGTGCCAGCAGCTACCAAGCAGGCCCCTACAATGAGCAGTTCTTC. Translating it yields CASSYQAGPYNEQFF.

This clonotype showed up just a few times. This chain links TRBV6-1 with TRBJ1-2; D gene uncertain. The CDR3 has 16 amino acids. With 6 bases removed from V and 2 bases from J, the gap between germline ends came to 19 bases. CDR1 MNHNS and CDR2 SASEGT come from the germline V gene. The CDR3 region has the DNA TGTGCCAGCAGCCCAAACACGGGCCACTCAAACTATGGCTACACCTTC. Its protein is CASSPNTGHSNYGYTF.